These T cell receptor beta chains were read from a single sample in a study of blood T cell repertoires in COVID-19. Sequencing was performed with immunoSEQ multiplex PCR; in TCRdb, only in-frame clones are kept and a portion is missing. The repertoire holds about 210,000 clones, with 75% to 90% as singletons. What was sequenced was PBMCs or T cells enriched from blood (not recorded which). These receptors were obtained from a man aged 40-55 years who had recovered from COVID-19. The CDR3 runs from the conserved cysteine through the conserved F or W. A D gene is named only where the DNA matches it firmly. The size of a clone is reported for some rows only, either as once, few or many, or as a class for expanded clones.

CDR3 protein: CASSSLFRGNTEAFF
CDR3 DNA: TGTGCCAGTAGTAGTTTGTTTCGAGGGAACACTGAAGCTTTCTTT
clone size: .
D gene: .
J gene: TRBJ1-1
V gene: TRBV19

CDR3 protein: CASSQVRGGEQYF
CDR3 DNA: TGTGCCAGCAGCCAAGTTCGCGGGGGTGAGCAGTACTTC
clone size: .
D gene: TRBD2
J gene: TRBJ2-7
V gene: TRBV3-1/TRBV3-2

CDR3 protein: CASSHTGGAGYTF
CDR3 DNA: TGTGCCAGCAGTCATACAGGGGGCGCGGGCTACACCTTC
clone size: .
D gene: TRBD1
J gene: TRBJ1-2
V gene: TRBV6-6

CDR3 protein: CASSLQGQGNSPLHF
CDR3 DNA: TGCGCCAGCAGCCTCCAGGGACAGGGCAATTCACCCCTCCACTTT
clone size: .
D gene: TRBD1
J gene: TRBJ1-6
V gene: TRBV5-1

CDR3 protein: CASSLISTSGSTDTQYF
CDR3 DNA: TGTGCCAGCAGCTTAATTTCCACCAGCGGTAGCACAGATACGCAGTATTTT
clone size: .
D gene: .
J gene: TRBJ2-3
V gene: TRBV7-3

CDR3 protein: CASSTYRGSAEAFF
CDR3 DNA: TGTGCCAGCAGTACGTACAGGGGATCGGCTGAAGCTTTCTTT
clone size: .
D gene: TRBD1
J gene: TRBJ1-1
V gene: TRBV14

CDR3 protein: CASSLWGTNYEQYF
CDR3 DNA: TGTGCCAGCAGTTTGTGGGGGACAAACTACGAGCAGTACTTC
clone size: .
D gene: .
J gene: TRBJ2-7
V gene: TRBV28

CDR3 protein: CASSKPSGPGTGANVLTF
CDR3 DNA: TGTGCCAGCAGCAAACCGTCGGGCCCCGGGACTGGGGCCAACGTCCTGACTTTC
clone size: .
D gene: .
J gene: TRBJ2-6
V gene: TRBV5-4

CDR3 protein: CASLPRGLNTEAFF
CDR3 DNA: TGTGCCTCCCTCCCCAGGGGGCTTAACACTGAAGCTTTCTTT
clone size: .
D gene: TRBD1
J gene: TRBJ1-1
V gene: TRBV30

CDR3 protein: CASSQSRLAARAETQYF
CDR3 DNA: TGCGCCAGCAGCCAATCCCGACTAGCGGCACGGGCAGAGACCCAGTACTTC
clone size: .
D gene: TRBD2
J gene: TRBJ2-5
V gene: TRBV4-3

CDR3 protein: CASRPRGRLNTEAFF
CDR3 DNA: TGTGCCAGCAGGCCCAGGGGCCGTCTGAACACTGAAGCTTTCTTT
clone size: .
D gene: .
J gene: TRBJ1-1
V gene: TRBV6-5

CDR3 protein: CASGLEPGAEQYF
CDR3 DNA: TGTGCTAGTGGTTTGGAGCCAGGCGCCGAGCAGTACTTC
clone size: once
D gene: .
J gene: TRBJ2-7
V gene: TRBV12-5

CDR3 protein: CASSQVPGDEQYF
CDR3 DNA: TGTGCCAGCAGCCAAGTCCCCGGTGATGAGCAGTACTTC
clone size: .
D gene: .
J gene: TRBJ2-7
V gene: TRBV3-1/TRBV3-2

CDR3 protein: CASKPGQGFSEQYF
CDR3 DNA: TGTGCCAGCAAACCGGGACAGGGCTTCTCCGAGCAGTACTTC
clone size: .
D gene: TRBD1
J gene: TRBJ2-7
V gene: TRBV2

CDR3 protein: CASSMTGDTEAFF
CDR3 DNA: TGTGCCAGCAGTATGACAGGGGACACTGAAGCTTTCTTT
clone size: .
D gene: TRBD1
J gene: TRBJ1-1
V gene: TRBV12-3/TRBV12-4

CDR3 protein: CASSSQENTEAFF
CDR3 DNA: TGTGCCAGCAGCTCCCAGGAGAACACTGAAGCTTTCTTT
clone size: .
D gene: .
J gene: TRBJ1-1
V gene: TRBV7-3

CDR3 protein: CASKETGFLDTEAFF
CDR3 DNA: TGTGCCAGTAAGGAGACAGGGTTTTTGGACACTGAAGCTTTCTTT
clone size: once
D gene: TRBD1
J gene: TRBJ1-1
V gene: TRBV19

CDR3 protein: CASSILDWTSYGYTF
CDR3 DNA: TGTGCCAGCAGTATTCTGGACTGGACTAGCTATGGCTACACCTTC
clone size: .
D gene: .
J gene: TRBJ1-2
V gene: TRBV6-5

CDR3 protein: CASSDEYSGNTIYF
CDR3 DNA: TGTGCCAGCAGCGACGAGTACTCTGGAAACACCATATATTTT
clone size: .
D gene: .
J gene: TRBJ1-3
V gene: TRBV9

CDR3 protein: CARQQQYF
CDR3 DNA: TGTGCCAGACAACAGCAGTACTTC
clone size: .
D gene: .
J gene: TRBJ2-7
V gene: TRBV27

CDR3 protein: CASSRQGRSNQPQHF
CDR3 DNA: TGTGCCAGTAGTAGACAGGGTCGAAGCAATCAGCCCCAGCATTTT
clone size: .
D gene: TRBD1
J gene: TRBJ1-5
V gene: TRBV19

CDR3 protein: CSVEVLLAGADRSTDTQYF
CDR3 DNA: TGCAGCGTTGAAGTCCTCCTAGCGGGAGCCGATAGAAGCACAGATACGCAGTATTTT
clone size: .
D gene: TRBD2
J gene: TRBJ2-3
V gene: TRBV29-1

CDR3 protein: CASRSGSYEQYF
CDR3 DNA: TGTGCCAGCAGATCCGGGAGCTACGAGCAGTACTTC
clone size: .
D gene: .
J gene: TRBJ2-7
V gene: TRBV5-5

CDR3 protein: CASRLAADTQYF
CDR3 DNA: TGTGCCAGCAGGCTAGCAGCAGATACGCAGTATTTT
clone size: once
D gene: .
J gene: TRBJ2-3
V gene: TRBV6-5